These 25 T cell receptor beta chains originate from one sample sequenced in a study of T cell responses to AZD1222 COVID-19 vaccine. Data came from immunoSEQ multiplex PCR; TCRdb stores just in-frame clones and leaves some out. The table shows approximately 61,000 clones, with 65% to 85% occurring only once. The specimen was peripheral blood, collected 28 days after the second AZD1222 dose. Receptor source: an adult who received the AZD1222 COVID-19 vaccine.

Worth noting for this clone: Other DNA sequences of this sample code for an identical CDR3. CDR3 sequence (DNA): TGCGCCAGCAGCCAAGATTGGGCAAGCAATCAGCCCCAGCATTTT. It translates to CASSQDWASNQPQHF. The chain links TRBV4-1 to TRBJ1-5, with no clear D. CDR3 length equals 15 residues. V lost 0 bases and J 1 base, leaving 7 bases between the germline ends. In germline, CDR1 is MGHRA, CDR2 YSYEKL.

The CDR3 loop is CASSRDRITYEQYF. The CDR3 DNA is TGTGCCAGCAGCCGCGACAGGATCACCTACGAGCAGTACTTC. V usage is TRBV11-1 and J usage is TRBJ2-7, with a weak D call TRBD1 (6 bases). V was trimmed by 5 bases and J by 2 bases, leaving 13 bases between them. This CDR3 region has 14 residues. Germline lookup yields CDR1 SGHAT and CDR2 FQDESV (reference sequence).

The chain combines TRBV5-1 with TRBJ2-7; D is unresolved. Trimming pared 0 bases from V and 4 bases from J, leaving 11 bases between. The CDR3 totals 14 residues. Germline assignment: CDR1 SGHRS and CDR2 YFSETQ. The CDR3, as DNA: TGCGCCAGCAGCTTGGGAGAATTCGGATACGAGCAGTACTTC. Translating it yields CASSLGEFGYEQYF.

V and J are TRBV11-3 and TRBJ2-4, with 9 bases identical to TRBD2. Germline V gives CDR1 SGHNT, CDR2 YENEEA. This CDR3 region has 17 residues. V trimming: 5 bases; J trimming: 1 base; junction bases outside the gene matches: 9. The CDR3, as DNA: TGTGCCAGCAGCGAGTATAGCGGGAGCGGCGCCAAAAACATTCAGTACTTC. It codes for CASSEYSGSGAKNIQYF.

CDR3 coding DNA: TGCGCCAGCAGCCAAGTGGGACAGGGAAATTCACCCCTCCACTTT. This translates into CASSQVGQGNSPLHF. V usage is TRBV4-3 and J usage is TRBJ1-6; 9 bases are shared with TRBD1. The CDR3 consists of 15 residues. The germline CDR1 and CDR2 sequences are LGHNA and YSLEER. Germline trimming cut 1 base from V and 7 bases from J; bases unmatched to any gene: 2.

The genes are TRBV7-9 and TRBJ1-2, with D possibly TRBD1 on 6 matching bases. CDR1 and CDR2 (germline): SEHNR, FQNEAQ (reference sequence). The V gene lost 5 bases and the J gene lost 5 bases, with 21 bases spanning the gap. This CDR3 contains 16 residues. The CDR3, as DNA: TGTGCCAGCAGCGGGGCCACCAGGGAGAGGGGGTATGGCTACACCTTC. Translating gives CASSGATRERGYGYTF.

This rearrangement joins TRBV25-1 to TRBJ2-2; D is unclear. Looked up from germline, CDR1 is MGHDK and CDR2 is SYGVNS. V shed 5 bases and J shed 3 bases, with 1 base lying between them. The CDR3 extends over 11 amino acids. The CDR3 reads CASSYTGELFF. The CDR3 DNA follows: TGTGCCAGCAGTTACACCGGGGAGCTGTTTTTT.

The chain has TRBV19 and TRBJ2-7; 8 nucleotides line up with TRBD1. V lost 5 bases to trimming and J lost 1 base; unmatched junction nucleotides: 7. CDR3 length: 15 amino acids. The V gene's germline CDR1 is LNHDA and CDR2 SQIVND (reference sequence). CDR3 protein: CASSVSGTGSYEQYF. DNA of the CDR3: TGTGCCAGTAGTGTGTCCGGGACAGGATCCTACGAGCAGTACTTC. Based on the CDR3 plus reference TRBV19 and TRBJ2-7, the full variable domain is DGGITQSPKYLFRKEGQNVTLSCEQNLNHDAMYWYRQDPGQGLRLIYYSQIVNDFQKGDIAEGYSVSREKKESFPLTVTSAQKNPTAFYLCASSVSGTGSYEQYFGPGTRLTVT.

The CDR3 sequence: CASSPDTTYEQYF. CDR3 sequence (DNA): TGTGCCAGCAGCCCGGACACTACCTACGAGCAGTACTTC. The chain uses TRBV14 and TRBJ2-7; perhaps TRBD1 as D (5 bases). V was pared by 4 bases and J by 2 bases, with 9 bases between. The germline gives CDR1 SGHDN, CDR2 FVKESK. The CDR3 contains 13 residues.

The J gene is TRBJ1-2, the V gene TRBV11-2; D remains unclear. CDR3 length: 16 amino acids. Germline CDR1 and CDR2: SGHAT and FQNNGV. The V and J ends lost 3 bases and 4 bases respectively, with 18 bases between them. The CDR3 reads CASSFNGVVGSYGYTF. CDR3 nucleotides: TGTGCCAGCAGCTTTAATGGCGTGGTGGGGAGCTATGGCTACACCTTC.

This clone was observed a single time. The V gene is TRBV30, the J gene TRBJ2-3, with 9 bases lining up with TRBD2. The V gene end was trimmed by 3 bases and the J gene end by 2 bases; junction bases not matched to a gene: 6. This CDR3 contains 15 residues. In germline, CDR1 is GTSNPN, CDR2 SVGIG (reference sequence). CDR3 in DNA: TGTGCCTGGAGGGCACTAGCGGGTATCACAGATACGCAGTATTTT. Its protein is CAWRALAGITDTQYF.

This rearrangement joins TRBV28 to TRBJ1-5; D not resolved. Germline CDR1 MDHEN, CDR2 SYDVKM. The germline V and J ends were trimmed by 2 bases and 5 bases, with 10 bases remaining between them. This CDR3 spans 14 amino acids. DNA of the CDR3: TGTGCCAGCAGTTTAATGACGGACGATCAGCCCCAGCATTTT. Protein product: CASSLMTDDQPQHF.

The rearrangement uses TRBV3-1 (or the pseudogene TRBV3-2) and TRBJ2-5, with D perhaps matching TRBD1 (6 bases). Germline V gives CDR1 LGHDT, CDR2 YNNKEL (reference sequence). V was trimmed by 1 base and J by 5 bases, leaving 20 bases between them. This CDR3 has 17 residues. The DNA for the CDR3 is TGTGCCAGCAGCCAAGTCGGGGACACCCCAAGTAGGGAGACCCAGTACTTC. Its protein is CASSQVGDTPSRETQYF.

The chain has TRBV28 and TRBJ2-7, with D possibly called TRBD1 or TRBD2 (5 bases each). The V and J ends lost 3 bases and 3 bases respectively, with 9 bases between them. Germline V gives CDR1 MDHEN, CDR2 SYDVKM. CDR3 length: 13 amino acids. The CDR3, as DNA: TGTGCCAGCAGTTTGGGGGTCGGCTACGAGCAGTACTTC. Protein sequence: CASSLGVGYEQYF.

This chain connects TRBV27 to TRBJ2-1, with unresolved D. The CDR3 has 15 residues. V gave up 5 bases and J gave up 0 bases, with 11 bases separating them. Germline V gives CDR1 MNHEY, CDR2 SMNVEV (reference sequence). The CDR3 DNA is TGTGCCAGCAGTGGGCGACCGAGCTCCTACAATGAGCAGTTCTTC. As protein: CASSGRPSSYNEQFF.

V is TRBV11-3 and J is TRBJ1-5, with D possibly TRBD1 on 5 matching bases. The CDR3 sequence is 15 residues long. Germline V gene data show CDR1 as SGHNT and CDR2 as YENEEA. The V end was cut by 5 bases, the J end by 5 bases, with 16 bases between. CDR3 nucleotide sequence: TGTGCCAGCAGCAAGCCACCCGGGGCCCATCAGCCCCAGCATTTT. It translates to CASSKPPGAHQPQHF.

This clone was found a few times. The chain carries TRBV28 and TRBJ2-5; the match to TRBD2 covers 11 bases. The CDR3 is made up of 19 amino acids. Germline V gene sequence: CDR1 MDHEN, CDR2 SYDVKM. The V gene end was trimmed by 6 bases and the J gene end by 6 bases; junction bases not matched to a gene: 21. The CDR3: CASSHNGLAGGVWYQTQYF. The CDR3 DNA reads TGTGCCAGCAGCCATAACGGGCTAGCGGGAGGAGTATGGTATCAGACCCAGTACTTC.

The chain couples TRBV10-3 to TRBJ2-7; 10 bases line up with TRBD1. The V and J ends lost 2 bases and 7 bases, in that order; junction bases with no gene match: 8. This CDR3 contains 15 residues. Germline V gives CDR1 ENHRY, CDR2 SYGVKD. This CDR3 is CAISETGQGSTEQYF. DNA of the CDR3: TGTGCCATCAGTGAGACGGGACAGGGGTCTACGGAGCAGTACTTC.

The gene calls are TRBV9 and TRBJ2-7, with D maybe TRBD2 (7 bases). The CDR3 runs 13 residues. V was shortened by 3 bases and J by 7 bases, with 14 bases between the two germline ends. The germline V gene encodes CDR1 SGDLS and CDR2 YYNGEE. The CDR3 here is CASSGGGAEEQYF. The CDR3 region has the DNA TGTGCCAGCAGCGGAGGGGGGGCCGAGGAGCAGTACTTC. The whole variable domain, remainder taken from reference TRBV9 and TRBJ2-7, is DSGVTQTPKHLITATGQRVTLRCSPRSGDLSVYWYQQSLDQGLQFLIQYYNGEERAKGNILERFSAQQFPDLHSELNLSSLELGDSALYFCASSGGGAEEQYFGPGTRLTVT.

J is TRBJ2-5 and V is TRBV2; 13 bases line up with TRBD2. Trimming at V came to 6 bases and at J to 3 bases, leaving 7 bases not matched to a gene. Germline values: CDR1 SNHLY, CDR2 FYNNEI. This CDR3 comprises 16 residues. CDR3 DNA: TGTGCCAGCAGGCCTCCGACTAGCGGGAGGAAAGAGACCCAGTACTTC. This sequence encodes CASRPPTSGRKETQYF. Full variable domain (outside the CDR3, taken from reference TRBV2 and TRBJ2-5): EPEVTQTPSHQVTQMGQEVILRCVPISNHLYFYWYRQILGQKVEFLVSFYNNEISEKSEIFDDQFSVERPDGSNFTLKIRSTKLEDSAMYFCASRPPTSGRKETQYFGPGTRLLVL.

This clone has a single count. This rearrangement joins TRBV15 to TRBJ2-1, with TRBD2 matching over 9 bases. Looked up from germline, CDR1 is LNHNV and CDR2 is YYDKDF (reference sequence). The CDR3 has 17 amino acids. V lost 0 bases, J lost 10 bases, and 13 bases stayed unmatched. The CDR3 loop reads CATSRDHVAGEAGEQFF. CDR3 in DNA: TGTGCCACCAGCAGAGATCATGTAGCGGGAGAAGCAGGCGAGCAGTTCTTC.

The chain joins TRBV13 to TRBJ2-3; the D gene is possibly TRBD1 (5 bases). The germline V and J ends were trimmed by 3 bases and 5 bases, with 18 bases remaining between them. This CDR3 is 16 amino acids long. Germline assignment: CDR1 PRHDT and CDR2 FYEKMQ (reference sequence). CDR3 loop: CASSLGTGQVGDTQYF. The CDR3 DNA follows: TGTGCCAGCAGCTTGGGTACCGGACAAGTCGGAGATACGCAGTATTTT.

The chain combines TRBV19 with TRBJ2-2, with D uncertain. From germline, CDR1 is LNHDA and CDR2 SQIVND (reference sequence). The CDR3 is made up of 13 amino acids. Trimming cost V 3 bases and J 8 bases, with 10 bases left between them. CDR3 DNA: TGTGCCAGTAGTATGGATTGGGAAGGGGAGCTGTTTTTT. Amino acid sequence: CASSMDWEGELFF.

The V call is TRBV5-3, the J call TRBJ1-2; 8 bases match TRBD1. TRBV5-3 belongs to the ORF category, with a function that is uncertain. There are 17 residues in the CDR3. The J segment lost 4 bases and the V segment lost 0 bases, leaving 11 bases of the junction unmatched. The CDR3 reads CARSLVTGARSGYGYTF. For the CDR3, the DNA is TGTGCCAGAAGCTTGGTGACAGGGGCGCGCTCAGGCTATGGCTACACCTTC.

The rearrangement links TRBV15 to TRBJ2-5, with 7 bases identical to TRBD2. CDR1 and CDR2 (germline): LNHNV, YYDKDF (reference sequence). The CDR3 is 13 residues long. The trim removed 5 bases at V and 5 bases at J, leaving 5 bases unmatched. CDR3 sequence: CATSWLGGETQYF. CDR3 sequence (DNA): TGTGCCACCAGCTGGTTGGGGGGGGAGACCCAGTACTTC.